These 32 T cell receptor beta chains were all obtained from the same sample, sequenced in a study of T cells after yellow fever vaccination. TCRdb re-analysed the 5' RACE reads in MiXCR, keeping a single row per CDR3 protein. The sample consists of some 320,000 distinct CDR3 sequences, around 4.5% of them appearing once. Sequenced here: PBMCs, sampled 15 days after the yellow fever booster vaccination. The receptors were gathered from a man younger than 30 who received the YFV17D yellow fever vaccine.

This clonotype was observed at least ten times. The chain uses TRBV7-2 and TRBJ2-1, with a tentative D call TRBD2 (6 bases). This CDR3 contains 14 residues. Germline loops: CDR1 SGHTA, CDR2 FQGNSA. V was shortened by 4 bases and J by 3 bases, with 10 bases between the two germline ends. The DNA of the CDR3 is TGTGCCAGCAGCTCCTCCGGGAGCTACAATGAGCAGTTCTTC. Protein sequence: CASSSSGSYNEQFF.

This sequence joins TRBV20-1 and TRBJ2-3; D is unresolved. This CDR3 contains 10 residues. With 4 bases removed from V and 6 bases from J, the gap between germline ends came to 5 bases. Looked up from germline, CDR1 is DFQATT and CDR2 is SNEGSKA (reference sequence). Here the CDR3 reads CSANPDTQYF. In DNA, the CDR3 is TGCAGTGCTAATCCGGATACGCAGTATTTT.

This clonotype was observed at least ten times. V is TRBV7-2 and J is TRBJ2-5, with D possibly TRBD2 on 6 matching bases. Germline CDR1 is SGHTA and CDR2 is FQGNSA. Trimming took off 4 bases at V and 5 bases at J, with 23 bases between the two ends. CDR3 length: 17 amino acids. For the CDR3, the DNA is TGTGCCAGCAGCTCCCAAAGAGGGAGCGGGCAGCTGGAGACCCAGTACTTC. It codes for CASSSQRGSGQLETQYF.

This clonotype appeared many times. At one of its ends the junction is not consistent with the germline gene, which may arise from a read error. The chain combines TRBV12-3 or TRBV12-4 with TRBJ2-7; 9 nucleotides line up with TRBD1. CDR3 size: 14 residues. CDR3 DNA sequence: TGTGCCAGCAGTTCCGCAGGGACAGGGTCCGGCAGTTCCTTC. Translating gives CASSSAGTGSGSSF.

This chain uses TRBV6-8 with TRBJ1-1, with D hard to call. The CDR3 contains 13 residues. CDR1 and CDR2 from the germline V gene are MNHGY and SAAAGT. The V end lost 4 bases, the J end lost 10 bases, and 16 bases lay between the germline ends. This CDR3 is CASSFSRRAGAFF. The CDR3, as DNA: TGTGCCAGCAGTTTTAGCCGGAGGGCTGGAGCTTTCTTT.

The chain is built from TRBV12-3 or TRBV12-4 and TRBJ1-5; a weak D match, TRBD1 (5 bases). The CDR3 spans 15 residues. V was clipped by 1 base and J by 5 bases, with 12 bases between them. CDR3 residues: CASSLEAGIDQPQHF. The CDR3 DNA reads as TGTGCCAGCAGTTTAGAGGCAGGGATTGATCAGCCCCAGCATTTT.

This clonotype occurred a few times. This chain links TRBV29-1 with TRBJ2-1; D is possibly TRBD2 (5 bases). This CDR3 is 14 amino acids long. The V gene's germline CDR1 is SQVTM and CDR2 ANQGSEA. Trimming took 8 bases from V and 3 from J, leaving 17 bases between them. CDR3 nucleotides: TGCAGCTTGGAGGACGAGGCGGACTACAATGAGCAGTTCTTC. This codes for CSLEDEADYNEQFF.

The sample holds many counts of this clonotype. This chain uses TRBV29-1 with TRBJ2-5, with 9 bases matching TRBD1. The germline V gene encodes CDR1 SQVTM and CDR2 ANQGSEA. V trimming: 2 bases; J trimming: 5 bases; junction bases outside the gene matches: 9. The CDR3 totals 15 residues. The CDR3 sequence: CSVEPLPTGGETQYF. Here the CDR3 DNA reads TGCAGCGTTGAACCCCTCCCGACAGGGGGGGAGACCCAGTACTTC. The full variable domain, completed using reference TRBV29-1 and TRBJ2-5, is SAVISQKPSRDICQRGTSLTIQCQVDSQVTMMFWYRQQPGQSLTLIATANQGSEATYESGFVIDKFPISRPNLTFSTLTVSNMSPEDSSIYLCSVEPLPTGGETQYFGPGTRLLVL.

The chain couples TRBV5-6 to TRBJ1-4; 9 nucleotides match TRBD1. The CDR3 loop spans 14 amino acids. The V segment lost 4 bases and the J segment 6 bases; nucleotides outside the gene matches: 4. The germline gives CDR1 SGHDT, CDR2 YYEEEE. CDR3 residues: CASSRTGGDEKLFF. The CDR3 bases are TGTGCCAGCAGCCGAACAGGGGGCGATGAAAAACTGTTTTTT. Complete variable domain (other parts from reference TRBV5-6 and TRBJ1-4): DAGVTQSPTHLIKTRGQQVTLRCSPKSGHDTVSWYQQALGQGPQFIFQYYEEEERQRGNFPDRFSGHQFPNYSSELNVNALLLGDSALYLCASSRTGGDEKLFFGSGTQLSVL.

This clonotype was observed at least ten times. V and J are TRBV9 and TRBJ2-3; 7 bases are shared with TRBD2. CDR3 length equals 17 residues. The germline V gene encodes CDR1 SGDLS and CDR2 YYNGEE. J was trimmed by 1 base and V by 3 bases; bases with no gene match: 11. CDR3 sequence (DNA): TGTGCCAGCAGCGCCCCCGTCACGGGGGGTCGCACAGATACGCAGTATTTT. This gives the protein CASSAPVTGGRTDTQYF.

This clonotype showed up many times. The rearrangement links TRBV10-3 to TRBJ2-5; D not certain. The CDR3 is 13 residues long. The germline CDR1 and CDR2 sequences are ENHRY and SYGVKD. V lost 6 bases and J 5 bases, leaving 13 bases between the germline ends. As DNA, the CDR3 is TGTGCCATCAGCGGCATAGGGCGGGAGACCCAGTACTTC. Residues: CAISGIGRETQYF.

This clonotype showed up many times. V is TRBV5-1 and J is TRBJ1-4; unclear D gene. The germline V and J ends were trimmed by 4 bases and 8 bases, with 12 bases remaining between them. The CDR3 sequence is 13 residues long. Germline assignment: CDR1 SGHRS and CDR2 YFSETQ. CDR3 protein: CASSPGNIEKLFF. The DNA for the CDR3 is TGCGCCAGCAGCCCCGGAAATATCGAAAAACTGTTTTTT.

This clonotype was counted at least ten times. J is TRBJ2-5 and V is TRBV6-2 or TRBV6-3; D possibly corresponds to TRBD2 (7 bases). V lost 8 bases and J 2 bases, leaving 15 bases between the germline ends. Germline V lookup: CDR1 MNHEY, CDR2 SVGEGT. The length of the CDR3 is 14 residues. CDR3 sequence: CASGQPGGQETQYF. The CDR3 nucleotides read TGTGCCAGCGGACAGCCGGGAGGACAAGAGACCCAGTACTTC.

Many counts were recorded for this clonotype. J is TRBJ1-2 and V is TRBV6-5, with D maybe TRBD1 (5 bases). In germline, CDR1 is MNHEY, CDR2 SVGAGI. Trimming pared 0 bases from V and 2 bases from J, leaving 7 bases between. The CDR3 spans 14 residues. The CDR3 coding sequence is TGTGCCAGCAGTTACTCGGCAGGGAACTATGGCTACACCTTC. Protein sequence: CASSYSAGNYGYTF.

This clonotype has ten or more counts. The rearrangement links TRBV4-3 to TRBJ2-7; D gene unclear. Trimming took 0 bases from V and 0 from J, leaving 12 bases between them. The CDR3 spans 16 residues. Per the germline V gene, CDR1 is LGHNA and CDR2 is YSLEER. The CDR3 sequence is CASSQDRAESSYEQYF. CDR3 sequence (DNA): TGCGCCAGCAGCCAAGATAGGGCCGAGAGCTCCTACGAGCAGTACTTC.

There are many counts of this clonotype. The chain uses TRBV4-3 and TRBJ1-1; TRBD1 matches 9 bases. CDR1 LGHNA and CDR2 YSLEER come from the germline V gene. Unmatched junction bases numbered 7, after V lost 1 base and J lost 1 base. This CDR3 spans 17 amino acids. This CDR3 reads CASSQVGTGRRNTEAFF. The CDR3 DNA is TGCGCCAGCAGCCAAGTGGGGACAGGGCGGAGGAACACTGAAGCTTTCTTT.

This clonotype was picked up many times. The chain links TRBV7-2 to TRBJ2-3; D could derive from TRBD1 or TRBD2 (7 bases each). This CDR3 region has 13 residues. Germline values: CDR1 SGHTA, CDR2 FQGNSA. The ends were cut back, 3 bases at V and 5 bases at J, with 9 bases in the middle. CDR3 in amino acids: CASSFRGGDTQYF. The CDR3, as DNA: TGTGCCAGCAGCTTCAGGGGGGGAGATACGCAGTATTTT.

This clonotype was observed many times. The gene calls are TRBV4-1 and TRBJ1-2; D is undetermined. Trimming pared 0 bases from V and 8 bases from J, leaving 10 bases between. CDR1 and CDR2 (germline): MGHRA, YSYEKL. The CDR3 sequence is 13 residues long. In DNA, the CDR3 is TGCGCCAGCAGCCAAGATTACCTAGTCGGCTACACCTTC. This codes for CASSQDYLVGYTF.

This clonotype was observed at least ten times. J is TRBJ2-3 and V is TRBV29-1; D is perhaps TRBD2 (6 bases). CDR3 length: 12 amino acids. The germline V and J ends were trimmed by 3 bases and 3 bases, with 7 bases remaining between them. Germline lookup yields CDR1 SQVTM and CDR2 ANQGSEA. Here the CDR3 DNA reads TGCAGCGTTGAGAGCGGGACAGATACGCAGTATTTT. It yields the protein CSVESGTDTQYF.

This clonotype has a count of ten or more. The chain couples TRBV12-3 or TRBV12-4 to TRBJ2-1; D is unresolved. Trimming removed 1 base at V and 9 bases at J, with 7 bases between. The length of the CDR3 is 12 residues. This CDR3 is CASSLGRVEQFF. For the CDR3, the DNA is TGTGCCAGCAGTTTAGGAAGAGTTGAGCAGTTCTTC.

The chain joins TRBV7-2 to TRBJ2-7; the match to TRBD1 covers 7 bases. V gave up 5 bases and J gave up 5 bases; unmatched junction bases: 6. The CDR3 is made up of 13 amino acids. Germline lookup yields CDR1 SGHTA and CDR2 FQGNSA. CDR3 DNA sequence: TGTGCCAGCAGCCGACAGGGTAGGAACGAGCAGTACTTC. It codes for CASSRQGRNEQYF.

This chain connects TRBV5-5 to TRBJ2-3, with 8 bases that match TRBD2. J lost 5 bases, V lost 0 bases, and 8 bases had no gene match. Germline V gene data show CDR1 as SGHKS and CDR2 as YYEKEE (reference sequence). The CDR3 length is 16 residues. CDR3 coding DNA: TGTGCCAGCAGCTTGGTGGAGCGGGGGAGGGGAGATACGCAGTATTTT. Its protein product is CASSLVERGRGDTQYF. Based on the CDR3 plus reference TRBV5-5 and TRBJ2-3, the full variable domain is DAGVTQSPTHLIKTRGQQVTLRCSPISGHKSVSWYQQVLGQGPQFIFQYYEKEERGRGNFPDRFSARQFPNYSSELNVNALLLGDSALYLCASSLVERGRGDTQYFGPGTRLTVL.

This clonotype was recorded a few times. The J gene is TRBJ2-2, the V gene TRBV20-1; 9 bases agree with TRBD1. V gave up 5 bases and J gave up 1 base; unmatched junction bases: 5. The CDR3 has 15 residues. CDR1 DFQATT and CDR2 SNEGSKA come from the germline V gene (reference sequence). The CDR3 DNA follows: TGCAGTGCTTTCGAGGGACAGGGGAACACCGGGGAGCTGTTTTTT. This gives the protein CSAFEGQGNTGELFF.

The chain is built from TRBV7-9 and TRBJ2-3; no clear D gene. V lost 2 bases and J 0 bases, leaving 9 bases between the germline ends. The CDR3 covers 15 residues. In germline, CDR1 is SEHNR, CDR2 FQNEAQ (reference sequence). The CDR3: CASSLSGWSTDTQYF. The CDR3 DNA follows: TGTGCCAGCAGCTTATCGGGCTGGAGCACAGATACGCAGTATTTT. Drawing the rest from reference TRBV7-9 and TRBJ2-3, the complete variable domain is DTGVSQNPRHKITKRGQNVTFRCDPISEHNRLYWYRQTLGQGPEFLTYFQNEAQLEKSRLLSDRFSAERPKGSFSTLEIQRTEQGDSAMYLCASSLSGWSTDTQYFGPGTRLTVL.

In this sample, this clonotype turned up many times. The chain has TRBV18 and TRBJ2-1; 8 nucleotides line up with TRBD2. The CDR3 is made up of 15 amino acids. Per the germline V gene, CDR1 is KGHSH and CDR2 is LQKENI. After removal of 0 bases from V and 9 bases from J, the junction contained 7 bases not matched to a gene. The DNA for the CDR3 is TGTGCCAGCTCACCACCTCAGCGGGGGCCCCCTGAGCAGTTCTTC. Translated, it gives CASSPPQRGPPEQFF.

This clonotype was counted a few times. The chain employs TRBV15 and TRBJ2-7; unclear D gene. Trimming cost V 0 bases and J 3 bases, with 15 bases left between them. The length of the CDR3 is 16 residues. Germline values: CDR1 LNHNV, CDR2 YYDKDF (reference sequence). In DNA, the CDR3 is TGTGCCACCAGCAGAGATTGGGATATAGCCTACTACGAGCAGTACTTC. It specifies CATSRDWDIAYYEQYF.

This chain joins TRBV5-1 and TRBJ2-7, with D tentatively TRBD1 (6 bases). Germline V lookup: CDR1 SGHRS, CDR2 YFSETQ. V dropped 5 bases and J dropped 1 base, with 13 bases sitting between them. The CDR3 is made up of 14 amino acids. The CDR3 region is CASREGQRSYEQYF. The CDR3 DNA is TGCGCCAGCAGAGAAGGACAGAGATCCTACGAGCAGTACTTC.

This clonotype appeared many times. This rearrangement joins TRBV7-9 to TRBJ1-3; no clear D. From germline, CDR1 is SEHNR and CDR2 FQNEAQ (reference sequence). Trimming pared 8 bases from V and 7 bases from J, leaving 12 bases between. This CDR3 contains 12 residues. DNA of the CDR3: TGTGCCAGCCCGGGAGGCGGGAACACCATATATTTT. Its protein is CASPGGGNTIYF.

This clonotype has a count of ten or more. This rearrangement joins TRBV4-1 to TRBJ2-3; D uncertain. CDR1 and CDR2 (germline): MGHRA, YSYEKL. The V end lost 4 bases, the J end lost 6 bases, and 11 bases lay between the germline ends. This CDR3 spans 13 amino acids. CDR3 sequence reads: CASSPNWADTQYF. The DNA for the CDR3 is TGCGCCAGCAGCCCAAACTGGGCGGATACGCAGTATTTT.

This clonotype came up many times. The J gene is TRBJ2-1, the V gene TRBV7-7; D remains unclear. Trimming stripped 5 bases from V and 5 bases from J, with 13 bases between. This CDR3 has 14 residues. Germline CDR1 SSHAT, CDR2 FNYEAQ (reference sequence). DNA for the CDR3: TGTGCCAGCAGCCGAGACGGGTTCGACAATGAGCAGTTCTTC. Translating gives CASSRDGFDNEQFF.

This clonotype has ten or more counts. The chain combines TRBV6-2 or TRBV6-3 with TRBJ2-4, with D possibly being TRBD1 (6 bases). The CDR3 has 14 residues. The V gene's germline CDR1 is MNHEY and CDR2 SVGEGT. Trimming stripped 7 bases from V and 8 bases from J, with 18 bases between. This chain's CDR3 is CASTWDTWADIQYF. CDR3 coding DNA: TGTGCCAGCACTTGGGACACCTGGGCGGACATTCAGTACTTC.

With regard to this clonotype: This clone may be a read error of a much larger clone one base away. This chain links TRBV6-1 with TRBJ1-3, with D unresolved. V lost 4 bases, J lost 5 bases, and 9 bases lay in between. Germline V gene sequence: CDR1 MNHNS, CDR2 SASEGT. This CDR3 comprises 13 residues. CDR3 sequence reads: CASSGGLRNTIYF. The CDR3 coding sequence is TGTGCCAGCAGTGGCGGACTGAGAAACACCATATATTTT.